The present TCR beta chain was sequenced within a study of shared clonotypes between healthy human individuals. The germline gives CDR1 SEHNR, CDR2 FQNEAQ (reference sequence). V was cut by 5 bases and J by 15 bases, with 17 bases left in between. The CDR3 contains 12 residues. Study-wide results and limits: About 5% was the fraction of naive CD4 clonotypes found shared across several donors.

This clone showed up just once. Its cognate antigen is unknown. CD45RO-negative, CCR7-selected cells formed the naive CD8 fraction, which excluded terminally differentiated effector memory CD45RA+ cells. Clones were read by immunoSEQ multiplex PCR, and TCRdb kept only the in-frame ones, dropping some. The table records about 2.1 million clones, approximately 92% of them present only once. V usage is TRBV7-9 and J usage is TRBJ2-1, with D perhaps TRBD1 (7 bases). Sequences were obtained from naive CD8+ T cells from PBMCs. The sequence was obtained from a man between 18 and 35 years old in good health. Some clones in this sample may be carry-over from other donors' samples. The CDR3 region is CASSQGGVTRFF. CDR3 bases: TGTGCCAGCAGCCAGGGGGGAGTGACAAGGTTCTTC. Using reference TRBV7-9 and TRBJ2-1 for the parts outside the CDR3, the full variable domain is DTGVSQNPRHKITKRGQNVTFRCDPISEHNRLYWYRQTLGQGPEFLTYFQNEAQLEKSRLLSDRFSAERPKGSFSTLEIQRTEQGDSAMYLCASSQGGVTRFFGPGTRLTVL.